This T cell receptor (beta chain) was identified in a study of blood T cell repertoires in COVID-19. Study in general: PBMCs, B-cell-depleted T cells, or T cells provided the cDNA or gDNA that made up the material.

The count of this clone is one. V gave up 4 bases and J gave up 3 bases, with 14 bases separating them. From germline, CDR1 is SGHTS and CDR2 YDEGEE. There are 14 residues in the CDR3. Per the authors' pipeline: Estimated nucleated cell counts came from reference gene primer amplification. The method was immunoSEQ multiplex PCR; TCRdb's version includes in-frame clones alone and lacks a portion of them. V and J calls and clone size are as listed in that table; D and trimming were resolved from the DNA. This sample has about 140,000 clones, with about four fifths found just once. The TCR was taken from a human donor in a cohort sampled during active COVID-19. Sequences were obtained from peripheral blood. V gene TRBV5-8 combines with J gene TRBJ2-7; maybe TRBD2 (5 bases). CDR3 loop: CASSHSGPSYEQYF. The CDR3 nucleotides are TGTGCCAGCAGCCACAGCGGACCGAGCTACGAGCAGTACTTC.